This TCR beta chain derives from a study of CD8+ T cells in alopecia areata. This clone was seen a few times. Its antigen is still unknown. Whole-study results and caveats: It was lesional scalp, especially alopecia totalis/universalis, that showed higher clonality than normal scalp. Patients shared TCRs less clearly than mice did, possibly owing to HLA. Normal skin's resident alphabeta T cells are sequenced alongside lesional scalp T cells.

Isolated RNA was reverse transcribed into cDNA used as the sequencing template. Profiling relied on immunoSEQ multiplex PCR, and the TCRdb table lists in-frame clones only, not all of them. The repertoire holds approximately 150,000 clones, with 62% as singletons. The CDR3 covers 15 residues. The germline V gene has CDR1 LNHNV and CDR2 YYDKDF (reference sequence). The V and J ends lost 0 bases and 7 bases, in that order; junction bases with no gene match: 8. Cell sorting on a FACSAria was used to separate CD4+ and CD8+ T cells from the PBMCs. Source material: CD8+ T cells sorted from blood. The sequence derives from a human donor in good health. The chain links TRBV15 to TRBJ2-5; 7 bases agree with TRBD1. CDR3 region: CATSRERVPGGTQYF. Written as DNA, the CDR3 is TGTGCCACCAGCAGAGAGCGGGTCCCAGGGGGGACCCAGTACTTC.